This T cell receptor (beta chain) is from a study of T cell responses to AZD1222 COVID-19 vaccine. V dropped 2 bases and J dropped 7 bases, with 8 bases sitting between them. CDR1 SGHNT and CDR2 YENEEA come from the germline V gene. The CDR3 totals 13 residues. Using immunoSEQ multiplex PCR, the repertoire was profiled, and TCRdb retains in-frame clones only, with some absent. The table has 75,000 to 85,000 clones, roughly nine tenths seen once. This specimen consisted of peripheral blood, obtained on day 0 of AZD1222 vaccination. This sequence originates from an adult in good health. The chain links TRBV11-3 to TRBJ2-2; maybe TRBD1 (5 bases). Here the CDR3 reads CASSLLRDGELFF. The CDR3 DNA sequence: TGTGCCAGCAGCTTACTCAGGGACGGGGAGCTGTTTTTT.